Presented here are 25 T cell receptor beta chains from one specimen sequenced in a study of blood T cell repertoires in COVID-19. Sequencing used immunoSEQ multiplex PCR; TCRdb keeps in-frame clones, though not all of them. The repertoire holds approximately 190,000 clones, with around 84% as singletons. Sequencing was done on a sample of peripheral blood. All receptors derive from a human donor in a cohort sampled during active COVID-19.

This rearrangement joins TRBV18 to TRBJ2-1, with D unclear. The CDR3 is made up of 15 amino acids. The V gene's germline CDR1 is KGHSH and CDR2 LQKENI. Trimming removed 0 bases at V and 6 bases at J, with 12 bases between. CDR3 DNA: TGTGCCAGCTCACCACCGGAGCCTCGCCTCAATGAGCAGTTCTTC. Its protein is CASSPPEPRLNEQFF.

V gene TRBV6-5 combines with J gene TRBJ1-3; 8 bases fit TRBD1. CDR1 and CDR2 from the germline V gene are MNHEY and SVGAGI. Trimming removed 8 bases from V and 2 bases from J; junction bases left unmatched: 8. This CDR3 comprises 15 residues. CDR3 nucleotides: TGTGCCAGCGGCCGGGACAGGAGCCCTGGAAACACCATATATTTT. As protein: CASGRDRSPGNTIYF.

This clone was detected only a few times. This chain connects TRBV5-1 to TRBJ2-1, with TRBD1 as a possible D gene (6 bases). Trimming left V 6 bases short and J 10 bases short, with 14 bases between. Per germline, CDR1 SGHRS and CDR2 YFSETQ. The CDR3 totals 12 residues. CDR3 nucleotides: TGCGCCAGCAAACAGGGTGTAGACGAGCAGTTCTTC. Its translation: CASKQGVDEQFF.

The CDR3 DNA sequence: TGTGCCTGGAGTGGACTGAATCAGCCCCAGCATTTT. It yields the protein CAWSGLNQPQHF. This sequence joins TRBV30 and TRBJ1-5; D call uncertain. V gave up 1 base and J gave up 4 bases, with 5 bases separating them. CDR3 size: 12 residues. In germline, CDR1 is GTSNPN, CDR2 SVGIG (reference sequence).

This clone was picked up many times. The V and J genes are TRBV10-3 and TRBJ1-1; D possibly corresponds to TRBD1 (6 bases). There are 14 residues in the CDR3. Germline V gene sequence: CDR1 ENHRY, CDR2 SYGVKD. The germline V and J ends were trimmed by 3 bases and 12 bases, with 20 bases remaining between them. The CDR3 sequence is CAISDGDTQSPPFF. The CDR3 DNA sequence: TGTGCCATCAGTGATGGGGACACGCAAAGTCCCCCTTTCTTT.

The gene calls are TRBV11-2 and TRBJ2-2, with a possible D match to TRBD2 (6 bases). In germline, CDR1 is SGHAT, CDR2 FQNNGV. V was pared by 4 bases and J by 1 base, with 10 bases between. The CDR3 totals 15 residues. The CDR3 loop is CASSSGTLNTGELFF. CDR3 coding DNA: TGTGCCAGCAGCTCAGGGACTTTGAACACCGGGGAGCTGTTTTTT.

This chain connects TRBV3-1 (or the pseudogene TRBV3-2) to TRBJ2-3; 8 nucleotides agree with TRBD2. This CDR3 comprises 16 residues. Germline lookup yields CDR1 LGHDT and CDR2 YNNKEL (reference sequence). The V gene end was trimmed by 4 bases and the J gene end by 0 bases; junction bases not matched to a gene: 6. For the CDR3, the DNA is TGTGCCAGCAGCCTTACTAGCGGATCTAGCACAGATACGCAGTATTTT. It yields the protein CASSLTSGSSTDTQYF.

The sample holds many counts of this clone. The chain combines TRBV7-8 with TRBJ2-1; D possibly corresponds to TRBD2 (5 bases). There are 14 residues in the CDR3. Trimming shortened V by 1 base and J by 5 bases, and 9 bases separated the two germline ends. Germline V lookup: CDR1 SGHVS, CDR2 FQNEAQ. The CDR3 region is CASSLVSGDNEQFF. The CDR3 region has the DNA TGTGCCAGCAGCTTAGTGTCCGGGGACAATGAGCAGTTCTTC.

Only a few counts were recorded for this clone. The V gene is TRBV2, the J gene TRBJ2-3; 8 positions agree with TRBD2. After removal of 5 bases from V and 6 bases from J, the junction contained 10 bases not matched to a gene. Germline V lookup: CDR1 SNHLY, CDR2 FYNNEI. This CDR3 region has 15 residues. The chain's CDR3 is CASSWRPGGADTQYF. The CDR3 nucleotides are TGTGCCAGCAGTTGGAGGCCGGGAGGGGCCGATACGCAGTATTTT.

This chain uses TRBV28 with TRBJ1-6, with a tentative D call TRBD1 (6 bases). Germline V gene data show CDR1 as MDHEN and CDR2 as SYDVKM. The CDR3 totals 14 residues. V dropped 5 bases and J dropped 14 bases, with 19 bases sitting between them. CDR3 amino acids: CASSPSTGFRALHF. CDR3 DNA sequence: TGTGCCAGCAGTCCAAGTACAGGGTTTCGGGCCCTCCACTTT.

The V gene is TRBV5-8, the J gene TRBJ2-1, with TRBD2 identical over 13 bases. Trimming removed 6 bases from V and 9 bases from J; junction bases left unmatched: 9. Germline assignment: CDR1 SGHTS and CDR2 YDEGEE. The CDR3 is 15 residues long. CDR3: CASTTGLAGDVEQFF. The CDR3 DNA is TGTGCCAGCACCACTGGACTAGCGGGAGATGTTGAGCAGTTCTTC.

The chain employs TRBV4-1 and TRBJ2-2; 10 bases agree with TRBD2. V was clipped by 1 base and J by 2 bases; unmatched bases: 4. Germline lookup yields CDR1 MGHRA and CDR2 YSYEKL. This CDR3 contains 17 residues. CDR3 amino acids: CASSQASGGENTGELFF. In DNA, the CDR3 is TGCGCCAGCAGCCAAGCAAGCGGGGGGGAAAACACCGGGGAGCTGTTTTTT.

V is TRBV2 and J is TRBJ2-1, with 11 bases fitting TRBD2. The CDR3 runs 17 residues. V gave up 6 bases and J gave up 3 bases; unmatched junction bases: 10. Germline V gives CDR1 SNHLY, CDR2 FYNNEI. The CDR3 DNA reads as TGTGCCAGCAGCCACTTTTTTAGCGGGAGGGGCTACAATGAGCAGTTCTTC. This translates into CASSHFFSGRGYNEQFF.

The chain couples TRBV12-3 or TRBV12-4 to TRBJ1-1; D gene uncertain. Trimming took off 2 bases at V and 8 bases at J, with 6 bases between the two ends. The CDR3 totals 11 residues. The chain's CDR3 is CASSLLSEAFF. CDR3 bases: TGTGCCAGCAGTTTATTGTCAGAAGCTTTCTTT.

The chain recombines TRBV5-1 with TRBJ1-1; weak D call: TRBD1 (6 bases). V gave up 4 bases and J gave up 6 bases, with 16 bases separating them. CDR1 and CDR2 from the germline V gene are SGHRS and YFSETQ. The CDR3 spans 14 residues. The CDR3 sequence is CASSLGGSGAEAFF. CDR3 bases: TGCGCCAGCAGCCTAGGGGGAAGTGGAGCTGAAGCTTTCTTT.

The J gene is TRBJ2-2, the V gene TRBV9, with TRBD2 matching 12 bases. CDR3 length equals 15 residues. Losses at the gene ends were 0 bases for V and 7 bases for J; bases not matched to a gene: 1. Germline values: CDR1 SGDLS, CDR2 YYNGEE. The CDR3, as DNA: TGTGCCAGCAGCGTAGGACTAGCGGGAGTCGGGGAGCTGTTTTTT. As protein: CASSVGLAGVGELFF.

The chain combines TRBV29-1 with TRBJ1-1; D may be TRBD1 (5 bases). The CDR3 totals 9 residues. The germline V gene has CDR1 SQVTM and CDR2 ANQGSEA. V was trimmed by 6 bases and J by 11 bases, leaving 10 bases between them. CDR3 region: CSVDGGAFF. In DNA form, the CDR3 reads TGCAGCGTAGACGGGGGGGCTTTCTTT.

Written as DNA, the CDR3 is TGTGCCAGCAGCTTATCATACAGGGCTGGGGCCAACGTCCTGACTTTC. Amino acids: CASSLSYRAGANVLTF. The chain carries TRBV7-9 and TRBJ2-6, with D possibly TRBD1 on 6 matching bases. Between the trimmed V and J ends, which lost 2 bases and 2 bases, there was a span of 10 bases. The CDR3 consists of 16 residues. CDR1 is SEHNR and CDR2 is FQNEAQ in the germline V gene (reference sequence).

The sample holds many counts of this clone. DNA of the CDR3: TGTGCCAGCAGCCCAGGTGGCCAGCCCCAGCATTTT. This translates into CASSPGGQPQHF. The rearrangement uses TRBV21-1 and TRBJ1-5; the table's D call TRBD1 went unverified against the DNA. TRBV21-1 is shown as a pseudogene. This CDR3 region has 12 residues.

The chain couples TRBV20-1 to TRBJ1-5, with D uncertain. From germline, CDR1 is DFQATT and CDR2 SNEGSKA (reference sequence). The CDR3 extends over 14 amino acids. Trimming left V 3 bases short and J 0 bases short, with 9 bases between. CDR3 loop: CSASRGNSNQPQHF. CDR3 sequence (DNA): TGCAGTGCTAGTCGGGGAAATAGCAATCAGCCCCAGCATTTT.

CDR3 bases: TGTGCCAGCAGCTTTGTCTCTGATCAGCCCCAGCATTTT. It codes for CASSFVSDQPQHF. The rearrangement links TRBV5-5 to TRBJ1-5; D is unclear. V was pared by 2 bases and J by 5 bases, with 8 bases between. Germline V gene lookup returns CDR1 SGHKS and CDR2 YYEKEE (reference sequence). CDR3 length: 13 amino acids.

This chain links TRBV7-8 with TRBJ1-2, with TRBD1 matching over 9 bases. The length of the CDR3 is 16 residues. Germline values: CDR1 SGHVS, CDR2 FQNEAQ. Trimming removed 5 bases from V and 4 bases from J; junction bases left unmatched: 11. The DNA of the CDR3 is TGTGCCAGCAGCGCAATACAGGGGGCGAATATCTATGGCTACACCTTC. Translation gives CASSAIQGANIYGYTF.

The rearrangement joins TRBV11-3 to TRBJ2-1; possibly TRBD1 for D (6 bases). V was cut by 3 bases and J by 2 bases, with 8 bases left in between. The CDR3 runs to 14 residues. Germline lookup yields CDR1 SGHNT and CDR2 YENEEA. CDR3 sequence (DNA): TGTGCCAGCAGCTTCAGGGGTCCCTACAATGAGCAGTTCTTC. It encodes CASSFRGPYNEQFF. Supplemented by reference TRBV11-3 and TRBJ2-1, the full variable domain reads EAGVVQSPRYKIIEKKQPVAFWCNPISGHNTLYWYLQNLGQGPELLIRYENEEAVDDSQLPKDRFSAERLKGVDSTLKIQPAELGDSAVYLCASSFRGPYNEQFFGPGTRLTVL.

This clone was recorded a few times. J is TRBJ1-1 and V is TRBV5-1, with 8 positions matching TRBD1. The germline V gene encodes CDR1 SGHRS and CDR2 YFSETQ. The CDR3 has 15 residues. Trimming took 4 bases from V and 1 from J; bases not matched to a gene: 6. The CDR3 sequence is CASSVTGTGNTEAFF. DNA for the CDR3: TGCGCCAGCAGCGTGACAGGGACAGGGAACACTGAAGCTTTCTTT.

The V gene is TRBV7-9, the J gene TRBJ1-4; TRBD1 is a possible D gene (6 bases). Trimming removed 2 bases from V and 4 bases from J, with 11 bases in between. The CDR3 covers 15 residues. Germline V gene sequence: CDR1 SEHNR, CDR2 FQNEAQ (reference sequence). CDR3 loop: CASSLSTGLNEKLFF. The CDR3 nucleotides are TGTGCCAGCAGCTTATCGACAGGTCTTAATGAAAAACTGTTTTTT.